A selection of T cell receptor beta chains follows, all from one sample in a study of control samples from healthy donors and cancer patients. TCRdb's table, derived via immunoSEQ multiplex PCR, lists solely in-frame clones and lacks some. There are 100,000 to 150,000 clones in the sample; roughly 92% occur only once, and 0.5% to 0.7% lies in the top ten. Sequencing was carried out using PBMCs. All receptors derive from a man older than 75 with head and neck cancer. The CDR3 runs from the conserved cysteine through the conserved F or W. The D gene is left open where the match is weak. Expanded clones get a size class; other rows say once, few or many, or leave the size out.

TGTGCCAGCAGCCAAGGGGGCGGCTACACCTTC,CASSQGGGYTF,NA,NA,TRBJ1-2,TRBV4-2,11
TGTGCCAGCAGTTACGGCAGGGACTATGGCTACACCTTC,CASSYGRDYGYTF,NA,NA,TRBJ1-2,TRBV12-3/TRBV12-4,13
TGTGCCAGCACCGGAAGTGGGACAAGGAACACTGAAGCTTTCTTT,CASTGSGTRNTEAFF,NA,NA,TRBJ1-1,TRBV2,15
TGTGCCAGCAGCCCCGGGACAGGGATTGTCTACGAGCAGTACTTC,CASSPGTGIVYEQYF,TRBD1,NA,TRBJ2-7,TRBV6-5,15
TGTGCCAGCAGCAACGACAGGGGCTATGGCTACACCTTC,CASSNDRGYGYTF,TRBD1,NA,TRBJ1-2,TRBV7-2,13
TGTGCCAGCAGATCCGGGGCAGGGCTGGGAATGCAGCCCCAGCATTTT,CASRSGAGLGMQPQHF,NA,NA,TRBJ1-5,TRBV27,16
TGTGCCAGCAGCCAAGAATTATTGGTAACGGGCGCCAATGAGCAGTTCTTC,CASSQELLVTGANEQFF,NA,NA,TRBJ2-1,TRBV3-1/TRBV3-2,17
TGTGCCAGCAGTCCTGGACAGATTCAGGAGACCCAGTACTTC,CASSPGQIQETQYF,NA,once,TRBJ2-5,TRBV11-2,14
TGTGCCAGCAGCCATTTCGGGAACACCATATATTTT,CASSHFGNTIYF,NA,NA,TRBJ1-3,TRBV3-1/TRBV3-2,12
TGTGCCAGTAGTAAGTATAGTGATGAGCAGTTCTTC,CASSKYSDEQFF,NA,NA,TRBJ2-1,TRBV19,12
TGTGCCAGCAGTGAAGCGGGGGCACACTCCTATAATTCACCCCTCCACTTT,CASSEAGAHSYNSPLHF,NA,NA,TRBJ1-6,TRBV6-1,17
TGCGCCAGCCACACACCGGGGGAGCAGTCAGATACGCAGTATTTT,CASHTPGEQSDTQYF,NA,NA,TRBJ2-3,TRBV5-1,15
TGTGCCAGCTCACCAACAGGGTCGAGCACAGATACGCAGTATTTT,CASSPTGSSTDTQYF,NA,NA,TRBJ2-3,TRBV18,15
TGTGCCAGCAGGAGGACAGGGGGCGCAGGGCAGCCCCAGCATTTT,CASRRTGGAGQPQHF,TRBD1,NA,TRBJ1-5,TRBV6-5,15
TGTGCCAGCAGAGCCGGGACAAACACCGGGGAGCTGTTTTTT,CASRAGTNTGELFF,NA,once,TRBJ2-2,TRBV2,14
TGTGCCAGTAGTGTTCGACTGGGGACAGTGCAGTTCTTC,CASSVRLGTVQFF,TRBD1,NA,TRBJ2-1,TRBV19,13
TGTGCCAGCAGCTCAGGCCCGAACACTGAAGCTTTCTTT,CASSSGPNTEAFF,NA,NA,TRBJ1-1,TRBV11-2,13
TGTGCCAGCAGCGGCACAGGGGGCCTTTCGGAGACCCAGTACTTC,CASSGTGGLSETQYF,TRBD1,once,TRBJ2-5,TRBV7-6,15
TGCGCCAGCAGACTAAGTTTAAGGGCGGTAGAAGAGACCCAGTACTTC,CASRLSLRAVEETQYF,NA,NA,TRBJ2-5,TRBV4-1,16